The 24 T cell receptor beta chains in this list originate from one sample, sequenced in a study of cytomegalovirus exposure and HLA in healthy donors. With 60 Vbeta and 13 Jbeta primers, the PCR was carried out. Profiled with immunoSEQ multiplex PCR; TCRdb holds only in-frame clones, not every one. The sample consists of around 170,000 clones, over 60% of them appearing once. The sample taken for sequencing was PBMCs. Receptor source: a man aged 18 to 29 in good health and CMV-seronegative.

The V gene is TRBV7-2, the J gene TRBJ2-5, with D possibly TRBD2 on 5 matching bases. The germline gives CDR1 SGHTA, CDR2 FQGNSA. V was cut by 3 bases and J by 4 bases, with 9 bases left in between. The CDR3 runs 13 residues. CDR3 in DNA: TGTGCCAGCAGCTTCGGGGTACGAGAGACCCAGTACTTC. This codes for CASSFGVRETQYF. The full variable domain, rest sourced from reference TRBV7-2 and TRBJ2-5, is GAGVSQSPSNKVTEKGKDVELRCDPISGHTALYWYRQSLGQGLEFLIYFQGNSAPDKSGLPSDRFSAERTGGSVSTLTIQRTQQEDSAVYLCASSFGVRETQYFGPGTRLLVL.

V and J are TRBV9 and TRBJ2-7; 9 bases agree with TRBD2. V lost 1 base and J lost 2; bases outside the gene matches: 7. Germline values: CDR1 SGDLS, CDR2 YYNGEE. The CDR3 consists of 16 residues. CDR3 sequence: CASSVIAGASTYEQYF. In nucleotides, the CDR3 is TGTGCCAGCAGCGTAATAGCGGGGGCATCTACCTACGAGCAGTACTTC.

CDR3 nucleotides: TGTGCCAGCAGTTACTCGAGCCAGGGGAGCACTGAAGCTTTCTTT. Its protein product is CASSYSSQGSTEAFF. The chain is built from TRBV6-5 and TRBJ1-1; D might be TRBD1 (6 bases). V gave up 0 bases and J gave up 4 bases, with 12 bases separating them. This CDR3 spans 15 amino acids. Germline V lookup: CDR1 MNHEY, CDR2 SVGAGI.

The chain recombines TRBV9 with TRBJ1-3, with a possible D match to TRBD1 (6 bases). This CDR3 contains 17 residues. Germline CDR1 reads SGDLS; CDR2 reads YYNGEE. The ends were cut back, 0 bases at V and 0 bases at J, with 13 bases in the middle. CDR3 region: CASSVARKTGSGNTIYF. The CDR3 coding sequence is TGTGCCAGCAGCGTAGCCCGGAAGACAGGCTCTGGAAACACCATATATTTT.

The V call is TRBV19, the J call TRBJ2-1; 10 bases map to TRBD1. The CDR3 extends over 15 amino acids. V was clipped by 5 bases and J by 4 bases; unmatched bases: 5. Germline V lookup: CDR1 LNHDA, CDR2 SQIVND (reference sequence). The CDR3 loop is CASSLGQGGYNEQFF. In DNA form, the CDR3 reads TGTGCCAGTAGTCTCGGACAGGGGGGATACAATGAGCAGTTCTTC.

The chain couples TRBV6-5 to TRBJ1-1; D remains unclear. The CDR3 contains 15 residues. CDR1 is MNHEY, CDR2 SVGAGI, per germline. V lost 0 bases and J 1 base, leaving 9 bases between the germline ends. CDR3: CASSYSETQNTEAFF. In nucleotides, the CDR3 is TGTGCCAGCAGTTACTCTGAGACACAGAACACTGAAGCTTTCTTT.

The chain carries TRBV28 and TRBJ1-4; perhaps TRBD1 as D (5 bases). The germline V gene encodes CDR1 MDHEN and CDR2 SYDVKM. The CDR3 runs to 13 residues. V lost 3 bases, J lost 10 bases, and 12 bases lay in between. CDR3 in DNA: TGTGCCAGCAGTTTTCAGGGCAGGGCAAAACTGTTTTTT. The encoded protein is CASSFQGRAKLFF.

The chain employs TRBV5-5 and TRBJ2-7; 10 bases fit TRBD2. Germline trimming cut 0 bases from V and 1 base from J; bases unmatched to any gene: 10. The germline gives CDR1 SGHKS, CDR2 YYEKEE (reference sequence). The CDR3 sequence is 18 residues long. CDR3 DNA: TGTGCCAGCAGCTTGGTTCCTAGCGGGGGCCTCGGGTCCTACGAGCAGTACTTC. Its translation: CASSLVPSGGLGSYEQYF.

This clone was seen only a few times. This chain connects TRBV6-1 to TRBJ1-2; 8 bases align to TRBD1. Trimming cost V 5 bases and J 4 bases; bases outside gene matches: 6. Germline V CDR1 and CDR2: MNHNS, SASEGT. The CDR3 totals 14 residues. The CDR3 coding sequence is TGTGCCAGCAGTAGGGACAGGCTTGCCTATGGCTACACCTTC. Its translation is CASSRDRLAYGYTF.

The chain has TRBV30 and TRBJ1-5; no definite D call. Germline-derived CDR1 and CDR2 are GTSNPN and SVGIG (reference sequence). The germline V and J ends were trimmed by 0 bases and 4 bases, with 7 bases remaining between them. CDR3 length equals 13 residues. This chain's CDR3 is CAWSVLGNQPQHF. Written as DNA, the CDR3 is TGTGCCTGGAGTGTACTAGGGAATCAGCCCCAGCATTTT.

The genes are TRBV7-8 and TRBJ1-2; no clear D. The CDR3 extends over 16 amino acids. Between the trimmed V and J ends, which lost 1 base and 0 bases, there was a span of 12 bases. Germline values: CDR1 SGHVS, CDR2 FQNEAQ. The CDR3 is CASSLVGIGANYGYTF. The CDR3 DNA sequence: TGTGCCAGCAGCTTAGTTGGTATCGGGGCTAACTATGGCTACACCTTC.

The V gene is TRBV9, the J gene TRBJ1-2, with D possibly matching TRBD1 (5 bases). In germline, CDR1 is SGDLS, CDR2 YYNGEE. The CDR3 consists of 15 residues. Trimming took 2 bases from V and 8 from J, leaving 19 bases between them. This CDR3 is CASSVGGGRNHGYTF. The CDR3 bases are TGTGCCAGCAGCGTTGGGGGAGGACGGAATCACGGCTACACCTTC.

The chain links TRBV5-6 to TRBJ1-1; tentatively, D is TRBD1 (6 bases). The CDR3 consists of 14 residues. Germline CDR1 SGHDT, CDR2 YYEEEE. V lost 3 bases and J lost 3, with 12 bases in between. CDR3 nucleotide sequence: TGTGCCAGCAGCTGGACAGCCGGGGACACTGAAGCTTTCTTT. As protein: CASSWTAGDTEAFF.

The gene calls are TRBV4-1 and TRBJ2-7; 11 bases are shared with TRBD2. The CDR3 has 15 amino acids. Trimming took 2 bases from V and 1 from J; bases not matched to a gene: 1. Germline CDR1 MGHRA, CDR2 YSYEKL. The CDR3 here is CASSQTSGGSYEQYF. CDR3 nucleotides: TGCGCCAGCAGCCAAACTAGCGGGGGATCCTACGAGCAGTACTTC.

V gene TRBV27 combines with J gene TRBJ2-6; 9 bases map to TRBD1. This CDR3 spans 20 amino acids. V was pared by 3 bases and J by 1 base, with 13 bases of the junction left unmatched. The germline V gene has CDR1 MNHEY and CDR2 SMNVEV (reference sequence). CDR3 sequence reads: CASSFAGTGPRGSGANVLTF. The CDR3 nucleotides are TGTGCCAGCAGTTTCGCCGGGACAGGGCCCCGGGGGTCTGGGGCCAACGTCCTGACTTTC.

The rearrangement uses TRBV5-4 and TRBJ1-4; TRBD1 might be the D (6 bases). V shed 4 bases and J shed 5 bases, with 12 bases lying between them. The germline V gene has CDR1 SGHNT and CDR2 YYREEE (reference sequence). This CDR3 is built from 14 residues. Here the CDR3 reads CASSTRDTNEKLFF. In DNA form, the CDR3 reads TGTGCCAGCAGCACCCGGGACACGAATGAAAAACTGTTTTTT.

This chain connects TRBV7-3 to TRBJ1-1, with D tentatively TRBD1 (5 bases). This CDR3 contains 13 residues. CDR1 is SGHTA and CDR2 is FQGTGA in the germline V gene. V was trimmed by 5 bases and J by 3 bases, leaving 10 bases between them. This CDR3 reads CASSQGVDTEAFF. The CDR3 bases are TGTGCCAGCAGCCAAGGGGTGGACACTGAAGCTTTCTTT. Looking up the rest from reference TRBV7-3 and TRBJ1-1 gives the full variable domain: GAGVSQTPSNKVTEKGKYVELRCDPISGHTALYWYRQSLGQGPEFLIYFQGTGAADDSGLPNDRFFAVRPEGSVSTLKIQRTERGDSAVYLCASSQGVDTEAFFGQGTRLTVV.

The rearrangement uses TRBV7-2 and TRBJ2-5, with D possibly being TRBD2 (7 bases). The CDR3 contains 15 residues. Germline V gene lookup returns CDR1 SGHTA and CDR2 FQGNSA. The V end was cut by 6 bases, the J end by 5 bases, with 19 bases between. The CDR3 loop reads CASSDWGGLGETQYF. CDR3 DNA sequence: TGTGCCAGCAGTGATTGGGGGGGGCTGGGGGAGACCCAGTACTTC.

The V call is TRBV9, the J call TRBJ2-5; 7 bases match TRBD1. CDR1 is SGDLS and CDR2 is YYNGEE in the germline V gene. With 4 bases clipped from V and 5 bases from J, the junction kept 8 bases outside the gene matches. This CDR3 contains 14 residues. CDR3 sequence (DNA): TGTGCCAGCAGCCCCACTCAGGGACAGGAGACCCAGTACTTC. It translates to CASSPTQGQETQYF.

The gene calls are TRBV5-1 and TRBJ1-1, with TRBD1 identical over 9 bases. CDR1 and CDR2 (germline): SGHRS, YFSETQ. V was pared by 4 bases and J by 0 bases, with 7 bases of the junction left unmatched. CDR3 length: 16 residues. CDR3 bases: TGCGCCAGCAGCGGCCGGGACAGGGAAGTGAACACTGAAGCTTTCTTT. Its protein is CASSGRDREVNTEAFF.

This clone was counted only a few times. The chain joins TRBV5-1 to TRBJ2-2; weak D call: TRBD1 (6 bases). This CDR3 contains 16 residues. Germline lookup yields CDR1 SGHRS and CDR2 YFSETQ. V dropped 0 bases and J dropped 2 bases, with 11 bases sitting between them. CDR3 in amino acids: CASSLDLGQNTGELFF. CDR3 DNA sequence: TGCGCCAGCAGCTTGGACCTGGGACAAAACACCGGGGAGCTGTTTTTT.

The chain uses TRBV6-6 and TRBJ1-2, with D perhaps matching TRBD1 (5 bases). The CDR3 loop spans 11 amino acids. V was pared by 8 bases and J by 8 bases, with 12 bases between. Per the germline V gene, CDR1 is MNHNY and CDR2 is SVGAGI (reference sequence). This CDR3 reads CASGNGGGYTF. Written as DNA, the CDR3 is TGTGCCAGCGGAAACGGGGGGGGCTACACCTTC.

Regarding this clone: At one boundary the junction diverges from the germline segment, which might be a read error. The rearrangement links TRBV7-7 to TRBJ2-5; D is uncertain. From germline, CDR1 is SSHAT and CDR2 FNYEAQ (reference sequence). This CDR3 contains 13 residues. CDR3 residues: CASSSSRLETQYF. The CDR3 DNA reads as TGTGCTAGCAGCTCGAGTCGGTTAGAGACCCAGTACTTC.

This clone was observed a single time. This chain joins TRBV5-1 and TRBJ2-1; 10 bases map to TRBD2. Germline CDR1 reads SGHRS; CDR2 reads YFSETQ. The CDR3 consists of 15 residues. Trimming cost V 3 bases and J 4 bases; bases outside gene matches: 4. CDR3 amino acids: CASSWTSGTYNEQFF. The CDR3 DNA is TGCGCCAGCAGCTGGACTAGCGGAACTTACAATGAGCAGTTCTTC.